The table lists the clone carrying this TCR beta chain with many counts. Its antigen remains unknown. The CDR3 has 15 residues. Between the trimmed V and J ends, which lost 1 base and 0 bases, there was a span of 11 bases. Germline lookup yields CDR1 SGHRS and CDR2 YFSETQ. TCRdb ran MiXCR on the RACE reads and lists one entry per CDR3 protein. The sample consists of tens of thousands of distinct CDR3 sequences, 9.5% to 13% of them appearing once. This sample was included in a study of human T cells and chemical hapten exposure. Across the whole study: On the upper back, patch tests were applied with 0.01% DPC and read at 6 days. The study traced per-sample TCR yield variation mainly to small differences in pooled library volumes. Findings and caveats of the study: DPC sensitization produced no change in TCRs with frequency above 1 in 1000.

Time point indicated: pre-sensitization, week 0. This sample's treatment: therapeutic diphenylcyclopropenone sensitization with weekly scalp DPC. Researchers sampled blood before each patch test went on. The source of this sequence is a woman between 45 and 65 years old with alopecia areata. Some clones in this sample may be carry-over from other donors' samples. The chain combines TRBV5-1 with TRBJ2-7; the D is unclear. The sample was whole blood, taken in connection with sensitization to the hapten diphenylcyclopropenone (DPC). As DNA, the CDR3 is TGCGCCAGCAGCTTGATTGGTACCCACTCCTACGAGCAGTACTTC. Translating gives CASSLIGTHSYEQYF.